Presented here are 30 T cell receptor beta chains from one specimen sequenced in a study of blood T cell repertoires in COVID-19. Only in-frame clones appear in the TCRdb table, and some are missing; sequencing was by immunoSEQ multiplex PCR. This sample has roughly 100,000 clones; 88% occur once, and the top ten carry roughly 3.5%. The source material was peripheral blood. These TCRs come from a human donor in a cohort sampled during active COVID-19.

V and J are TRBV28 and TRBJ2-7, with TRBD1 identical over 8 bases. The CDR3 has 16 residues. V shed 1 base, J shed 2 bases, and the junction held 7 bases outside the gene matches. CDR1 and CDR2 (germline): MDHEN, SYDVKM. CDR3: CASSLYGTGRTYEQYF. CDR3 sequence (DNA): TGTGCCAGCAGTTTATACGGGACAGGTAGGACCTACGAGCAGTACTTC. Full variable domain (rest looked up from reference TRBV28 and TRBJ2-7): DVKVTQSSRYLVKRTGEKVFLECVQDMDHENMFWYRQDPGLGLRLIYFSYDVKMKEKGDIPEGYSVSREKKERFSLILESASTNQTSMYLCASSLYGTGRTYEQYFGPGTRLTVT.

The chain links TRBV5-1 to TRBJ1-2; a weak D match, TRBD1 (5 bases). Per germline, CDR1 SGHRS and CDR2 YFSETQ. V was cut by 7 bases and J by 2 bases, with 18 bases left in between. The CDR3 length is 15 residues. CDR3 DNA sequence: TGCGCCAGCGGACCGTACAGGTCGACCAACTATGGCTACACCTTC. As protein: CASGPYRSTNYGYTF.

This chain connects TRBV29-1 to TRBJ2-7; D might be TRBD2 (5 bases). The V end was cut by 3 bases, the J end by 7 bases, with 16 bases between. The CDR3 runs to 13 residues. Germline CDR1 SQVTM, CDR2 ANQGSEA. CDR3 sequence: CSVDSRGVGEQYF. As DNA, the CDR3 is TGCAGCGTTGACTCTCGGGGTGTGGGGGAGCAGTACTTC.

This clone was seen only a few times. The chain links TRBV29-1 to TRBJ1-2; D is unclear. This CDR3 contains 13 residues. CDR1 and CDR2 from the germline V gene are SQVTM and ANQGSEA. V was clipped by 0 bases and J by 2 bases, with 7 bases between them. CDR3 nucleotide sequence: TGCAGCGTTGAAGATAGAGGGAACTATGGCTACACCTTC. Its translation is CSVEDRGNYGYTF.

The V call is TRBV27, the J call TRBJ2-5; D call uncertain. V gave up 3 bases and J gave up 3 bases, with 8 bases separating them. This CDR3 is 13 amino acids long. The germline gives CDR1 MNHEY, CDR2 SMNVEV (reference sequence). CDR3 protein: CASSFGSEETQYF. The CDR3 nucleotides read TGTGCCAGCAGTTTCGGGTCCGAAGAGACCCAGTACTTC.

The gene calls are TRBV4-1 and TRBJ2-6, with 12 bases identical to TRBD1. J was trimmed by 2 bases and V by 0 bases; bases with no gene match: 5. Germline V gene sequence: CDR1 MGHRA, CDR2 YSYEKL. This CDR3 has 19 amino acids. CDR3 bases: TGCGCCAGCAGCCAAGACTCGGGACAGGGGGCGGCTGGGGCCAACGTCCTGACTTTC. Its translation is CASSQDSGQGAAGANVLTF.

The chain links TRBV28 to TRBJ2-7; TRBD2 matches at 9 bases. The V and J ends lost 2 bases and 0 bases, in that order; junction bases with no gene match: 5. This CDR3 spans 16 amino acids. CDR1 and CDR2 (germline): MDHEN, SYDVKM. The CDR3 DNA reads TGTGCCAGCAGTTTAAGGCTAGCGGGATACTCCTACGAGCAGTACTTC. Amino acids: CASSLRLAGYSYEQYF.

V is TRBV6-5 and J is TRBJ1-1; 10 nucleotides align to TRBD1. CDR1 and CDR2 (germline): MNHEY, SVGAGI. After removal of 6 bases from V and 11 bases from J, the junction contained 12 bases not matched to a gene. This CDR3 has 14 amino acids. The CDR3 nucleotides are TGTGCCAGCAGACTACTGGGACAGGGGAATGGGGCTTTCTTT. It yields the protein CASRLLGQGNGAFF.

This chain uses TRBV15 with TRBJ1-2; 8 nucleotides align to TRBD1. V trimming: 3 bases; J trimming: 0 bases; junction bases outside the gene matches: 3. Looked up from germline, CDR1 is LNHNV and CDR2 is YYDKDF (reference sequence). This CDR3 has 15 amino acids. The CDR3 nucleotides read TGTGCCACCAGCAGTTGGACAGGGACTAACTATGGCTACACCTTC. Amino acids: CATSSWTGTNYGYTF.

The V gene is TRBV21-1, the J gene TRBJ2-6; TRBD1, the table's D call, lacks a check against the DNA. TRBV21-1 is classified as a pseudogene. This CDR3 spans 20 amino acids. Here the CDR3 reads CASSLDRGIILRPGANVLTF. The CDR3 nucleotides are TGTGCCAGCAGTCTAGACAGGGGGATCATCCTACGCCCTGGGGCCAACGTCCTGACTTTC.

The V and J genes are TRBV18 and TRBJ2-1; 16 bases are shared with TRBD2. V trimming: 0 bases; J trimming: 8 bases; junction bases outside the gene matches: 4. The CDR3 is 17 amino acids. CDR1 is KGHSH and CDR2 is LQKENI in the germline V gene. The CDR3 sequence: CASSPPGLAGGMDEQFF. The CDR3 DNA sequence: TGTGCCAGCTCACCACCGGGACTAGCGGGAGGGATGGATGAGCAGTTCTTC.

CDR3 protein: CASSRGQGNQPQHF. The CDR3 DNA is TGTGCCAGCTCGCGCGGGCAGGGCAATCAGCCCCAGCATTTT. The rearrangement joins TRBV18 to TRBJ1-5; no definite D call. The germline V gene has CDR1 KGHSH and CDR2 LQKENI. With 6 bases removed from V and 2 bases from J, the gap between germline ends came to 11 bases. The CDR3 has 14 residues.

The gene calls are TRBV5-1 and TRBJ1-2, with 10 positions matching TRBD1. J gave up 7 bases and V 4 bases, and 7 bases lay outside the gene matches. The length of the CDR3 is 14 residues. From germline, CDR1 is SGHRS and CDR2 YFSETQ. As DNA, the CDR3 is TGCGCCAGCAGCCCACGGGACAGGGGTACTGGCTACACCTTC. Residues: CASSPRDRGTGYTF.

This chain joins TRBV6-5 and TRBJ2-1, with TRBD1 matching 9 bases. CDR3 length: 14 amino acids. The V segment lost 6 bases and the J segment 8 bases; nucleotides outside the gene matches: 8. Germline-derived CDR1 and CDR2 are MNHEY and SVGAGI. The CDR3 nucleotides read TGTGCCAGCAGCCGCGACAGGGGGTCCGATGAGCAGTTCTTC. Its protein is CASSRDRGSDEQFF.

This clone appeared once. The CDR3 protein is CASRTRQGRGYGYTF. CDR3 DNA: TGTGCCAGCAGAACCCGACAGGGACGCGGCTATGGCTACACCTTC. V is TRBV6-5 and J is TRBJ1-2; TRBD1 agrees at 7 bases. CDR3 length equals 15 residues. V dropped 6 bases and J dropped 4; count of bases not matched to a gene: 11. The germline gives CDR1 MNHEY, CDR2 SVGAGI.

The CDR3 loop is CATKPDRGHGEAFF. Here the CDR3 DNA reads TGTGCCACCAAACCGGACAGGGGGCATGGTGAAGCTTTCTTT. This chain uses TRBV15 with TRBJ1-1, with 11 bases aligning to TRBD1. Unmatched junction bases numbered 8, after V lost 7 bases and J lost 7 bases. Germline-derived CDR1 and CDR2 are LNHNV and YYDKDF (reference sequence). This CDR3 is 14 amino acids long.

CDR3 sequence reads: CAWSVQEGQPQHF. As DNA, the CDR3 is TGTGCCTGGAGTGTACAAGAGGGACAGCCCCAGCATTTT. The J gene is TRBJ1-5, the V gene TRBV30; D remains unclear. Looked up from germline, CDR1 is GTSNPN and CDR2 is SVGIG (reference sequence). The length of the CDR3 is 13 residues. The V and J ends lost 0 bases and 7 bases respectively, with 10 bases between them.

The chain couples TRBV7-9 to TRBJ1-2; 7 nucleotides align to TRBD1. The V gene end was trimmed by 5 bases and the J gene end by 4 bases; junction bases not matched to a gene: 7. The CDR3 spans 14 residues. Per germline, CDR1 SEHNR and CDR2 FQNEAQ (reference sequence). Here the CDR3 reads CASSPGDSPYGYTF. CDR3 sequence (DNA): TGTGCCAGCAGCCCCGGGGACAGTCCCTATGGCTACACCTTC.

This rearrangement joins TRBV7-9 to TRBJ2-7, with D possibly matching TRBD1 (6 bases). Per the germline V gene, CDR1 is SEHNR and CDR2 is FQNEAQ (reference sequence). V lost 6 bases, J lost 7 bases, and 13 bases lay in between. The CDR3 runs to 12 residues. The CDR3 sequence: CASRRGIEEQYF. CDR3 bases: TGTGCCAGCAGGAGGGGGATTGAAGAGCAGTACTTC. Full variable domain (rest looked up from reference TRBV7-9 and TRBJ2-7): DTGVSQNPRHKITKRGQNVTFRCDPISEHNRLYWYRQTLGQGPEFLTYFQNEAQLEKSRLLSDRFSAERPKGSFSTLEIQRTEQGDSAMYLCASRRGIEEQYFGPGTRLTVT.

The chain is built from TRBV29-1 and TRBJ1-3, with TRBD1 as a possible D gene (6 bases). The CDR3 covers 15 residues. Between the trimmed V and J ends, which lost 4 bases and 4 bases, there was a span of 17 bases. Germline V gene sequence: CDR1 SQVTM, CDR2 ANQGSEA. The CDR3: CSVGSSGGPGNTIYF. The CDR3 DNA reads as TGCAGCGTTGGTAGTTCGGGGGGGCCCGGAAACACCATATATTTT.

CDR3 residues: CASSRFYGGSNTF. CDR3 coding DNA: TGTGCCAGCAGCAGGTTTTATGGTGGGAGTAACACCTTC. This sequence joins TRBV6-5 and TRBJ1-2; D call uncertain. The CDR3 has 13 residues. Germline CDR1 reads MNHEY; CDR2 reads SVGAGI. The V gene lost 6 bases and the J gene lost 12 bases, with 20 bases spanning the gap.

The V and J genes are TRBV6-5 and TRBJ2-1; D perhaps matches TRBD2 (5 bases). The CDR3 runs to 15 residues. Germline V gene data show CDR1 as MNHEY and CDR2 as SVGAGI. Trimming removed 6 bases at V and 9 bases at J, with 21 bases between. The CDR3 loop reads CASRFGEISSVEQFF. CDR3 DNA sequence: TGTGCCAGCAGGTTCGGGGAGATCTCGTCTGTTGAGCAGTTCTTC.

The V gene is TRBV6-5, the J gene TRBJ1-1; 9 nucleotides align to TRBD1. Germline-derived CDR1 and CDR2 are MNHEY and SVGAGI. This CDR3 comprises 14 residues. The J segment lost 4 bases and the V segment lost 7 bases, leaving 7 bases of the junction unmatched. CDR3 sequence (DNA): TGTGCCAGCATTAGGACAGGGGAGGTCACTGAAGCTTTCTTT. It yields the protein CASIRTGEVTEAFF.

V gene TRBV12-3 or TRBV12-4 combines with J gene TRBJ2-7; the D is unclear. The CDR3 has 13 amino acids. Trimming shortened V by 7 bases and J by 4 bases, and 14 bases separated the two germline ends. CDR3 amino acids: CASNGGVGYEQYF. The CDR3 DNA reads TGTGCCAGCAACGGCGGCGTGGGTTACGAGCAGTACTTC.

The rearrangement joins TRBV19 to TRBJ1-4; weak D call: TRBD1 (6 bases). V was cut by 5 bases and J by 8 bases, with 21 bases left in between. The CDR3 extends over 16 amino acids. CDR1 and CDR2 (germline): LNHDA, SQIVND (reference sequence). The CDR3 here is CASSGSRRGSGEKLFF. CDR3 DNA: TGTGCCAGTAGTGGAAGCCGCAGGGGTTCTGGGGAAAAACTGTTTTTT.

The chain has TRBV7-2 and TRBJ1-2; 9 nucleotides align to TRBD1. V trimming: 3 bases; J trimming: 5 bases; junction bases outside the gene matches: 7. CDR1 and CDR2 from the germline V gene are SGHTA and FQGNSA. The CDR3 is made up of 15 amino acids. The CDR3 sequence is CASSLGTGSIYGYTF. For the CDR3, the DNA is TGTGCCAGCAGCTTGGGGACAGGGTCGATTTATGGCTACACCTTC.

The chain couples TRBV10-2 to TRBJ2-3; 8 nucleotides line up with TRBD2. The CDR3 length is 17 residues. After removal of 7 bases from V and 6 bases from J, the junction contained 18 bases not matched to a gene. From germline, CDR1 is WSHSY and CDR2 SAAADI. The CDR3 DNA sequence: TGCGCCAGCAAGACTAACCGGGGGGGCTTCCTTGGGGATACGCAGTATTTT. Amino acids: CASKTNRGGFLGDTQYF.

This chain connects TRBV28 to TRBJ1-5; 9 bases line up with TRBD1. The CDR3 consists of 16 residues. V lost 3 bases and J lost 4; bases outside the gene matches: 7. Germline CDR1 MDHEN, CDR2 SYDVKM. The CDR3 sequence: CASSFIGTGKNQPQHF. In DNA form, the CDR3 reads TGTGCCAGCAGTTTTATTGGGACAGGGAAAAATCAGCCCCAGCATTTT.

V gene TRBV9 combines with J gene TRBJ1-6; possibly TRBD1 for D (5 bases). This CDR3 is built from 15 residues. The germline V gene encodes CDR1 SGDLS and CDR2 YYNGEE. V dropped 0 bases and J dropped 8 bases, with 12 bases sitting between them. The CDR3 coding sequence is TGTGCCAGCAGCGTAGGGGGGGTTGGGGATTCACCCCTCCACTTT. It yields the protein CASSVGGVGDSPLHF.

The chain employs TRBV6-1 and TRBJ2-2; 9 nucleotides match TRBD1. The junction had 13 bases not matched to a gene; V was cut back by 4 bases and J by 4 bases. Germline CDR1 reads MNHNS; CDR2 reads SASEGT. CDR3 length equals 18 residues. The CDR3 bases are TGTGCCAGCAGTGTTACTCCACGGGACAGGGAAGGCACCGGGGAGCTGTTTTTT. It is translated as CASSVTPRDREGTGELFF.